This entry lists 5 T cell receptor beta chains sequenced from one sample in a study of immune heterogeneity within non-small cell lung tumors. Bulk tumor genomic DNA was the template, and each sample received 550 to 650 ng. Several widely spaced biopsies per primary tumor were taken during surgery. Untreated, newly diagnosed non-small cell lung cancer patients underwent curative surgery. Amplification of TCR beta CDR3 was performed by multiplex PCR with 32 V and 13 J primers. TCRdb reprocessed the multiplex PCR reads via MiXCR and lists one record per CDR3 protein. The sample yields 2,500 to 3,000 distinct CDR3 sequences, over 20% seen once. Source material: lung tumor tissue. The receptors were sampled from a man aged 35-49 years with non-small cell lung cancer.

By frequency in the sample, this clonotype is medium-sized. This rearrangement joins TRBV19 to TRBJ2-3, with 9 bases matching TRBD1. Germline-derived CDR1 and CDR2 are LNHDA and SQIVND (reference sequence). The CDR3 sequence is 16 residues long. Unmatched junction bases numbered 11, after V lost 6 bases and J lost 4 bases. In DNA form, the CDR3 reads TGTGCCAGTAGGCAACCAGGGACAGGGTCAGCAGATACGCAGTATTTT. Encoded protein: CASRQPGTGSADTQYF.

V is TRBV6-2 or TRBV6-3 and J is TRBJ2-5, with D hard to call. V gave up 5 bases and J gave up 1 base, with 2 bases separating them. CDR3 length equals 11 residues. CDR1 MNHEY and CDR2 SVGEGT come from the germline V gene. CDR3 coding DNA: TGTGCCAGCAGTCGCCAAGAGACCCAGTACTTC. Translating it yields CASSRQETQYF.

Regarding this clonotype: At one end, the junction sequence differs from germline, possibly due to a read error. V is TRBV7-9 and J is TRBJ2-7; a possible D gene is TRBD1 (6 bases). Per germline, CDR1 SEHNR and CDR2 FQNEAQ (reference sequence). This CDR3 comprises 13 residues. CDR3 loop: CASSSGAGVEQYF. The DNA of the CDR3 is TGCGCCAGCAGCTCAGGAGCAGGGGTCGAGCAGTACTTC.

The V and J genes are TRBV4-1 and TRBJ1-1; D is unresolved. V lost 3 bases and J 1 base, leaving 12 bases between the germline ends. This CDR3 has 15 residues. In germline, CDR1 is MGHRA, CDR2 YSYEKL. For the CDR3, the DNA is TGCGCCAGCAGCCACGCCGACCTGAAGAACACTGAAGCTTTCTTT. Translation: CASSHADLKNTEAFF.

By sample fraction, this clonotype is medium-sized. The CDR3 DNA reads TGTGCCACCAGCAATCTGCGGGGGGCCATAAATGAGCAGTTCTTC. The encoded protein is CATSNLRGAINEQFF. This rearrangement joins TRBV15 to TRBJ2-1; 8 bases line up with TRBD2. Trimming cost V 4 bases and J 7 bases; bases outside gene matches: 9. The CDR3 sequence is 15 residues long. Per germline, CDR1 LNHNV and CDR2 YYDKDF (reference sequence).